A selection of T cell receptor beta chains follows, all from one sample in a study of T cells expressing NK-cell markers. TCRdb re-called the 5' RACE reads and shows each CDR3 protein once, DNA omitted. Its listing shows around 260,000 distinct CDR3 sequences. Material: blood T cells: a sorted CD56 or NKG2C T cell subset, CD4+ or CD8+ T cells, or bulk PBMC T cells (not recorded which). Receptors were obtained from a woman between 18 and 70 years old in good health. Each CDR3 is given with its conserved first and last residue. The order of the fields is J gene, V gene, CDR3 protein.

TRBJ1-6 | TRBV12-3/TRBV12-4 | CASSRDSNPGSPLHF
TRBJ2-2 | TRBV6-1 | CAGSSGLNTGELFF
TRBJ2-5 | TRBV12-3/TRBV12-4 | CASSLLAGTQYF
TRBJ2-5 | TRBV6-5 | CASSYSRRDGDQYF
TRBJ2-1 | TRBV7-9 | CASSPTTGRVSYNEQFF
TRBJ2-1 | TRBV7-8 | CASSPQPRGMGNEQFF
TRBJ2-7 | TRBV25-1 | CASSRSSGRGHYEQYF
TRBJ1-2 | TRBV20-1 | CSARVAGAAYGYTF
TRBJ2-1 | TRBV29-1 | CSAGLAEAYNEQFF
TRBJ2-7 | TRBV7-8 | CASSLAGLSYEQYF
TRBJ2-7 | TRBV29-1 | CSVEYRQGPGSYEQYF
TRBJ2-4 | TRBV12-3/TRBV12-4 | CASREGAKNIQYF
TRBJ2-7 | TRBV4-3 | CASSQLRTGAYEQYF
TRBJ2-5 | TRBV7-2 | CASSQTFQETQYF
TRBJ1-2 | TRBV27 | CASRSGQLYGYTF
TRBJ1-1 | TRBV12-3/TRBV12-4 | CASTPDRGRQGPAFF
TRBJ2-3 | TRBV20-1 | CSATHDRGPTDTQYF
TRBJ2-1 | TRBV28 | CASSGWTALAGVDEQFF
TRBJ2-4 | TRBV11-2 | CASSLMAGLAKNIQYF
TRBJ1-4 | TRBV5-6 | CASSLGGTGLGEKLFF
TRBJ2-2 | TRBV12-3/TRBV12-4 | CASSSTTGTGGPGELFF
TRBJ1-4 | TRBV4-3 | CASSQEGQGNEKLFF
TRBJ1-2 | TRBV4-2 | CASSQDLVNGYGYTF
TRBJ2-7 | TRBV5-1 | CASSLLAGVPNYEQYF
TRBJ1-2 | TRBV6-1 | CASTAMGADYGYTF
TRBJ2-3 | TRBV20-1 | CSAAGSAADTQYF
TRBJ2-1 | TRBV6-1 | CASSPHGLTIYNEQFF
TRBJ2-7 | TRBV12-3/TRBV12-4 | CASRLGLAGYGEQYF
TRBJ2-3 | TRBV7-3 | CASSLWGGPTDTQYF
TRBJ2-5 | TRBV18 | CASSRSEQETQYF
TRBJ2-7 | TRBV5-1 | CASSLPDRGYEQYF
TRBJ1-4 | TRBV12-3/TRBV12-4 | CASSSRGQANEKLFF